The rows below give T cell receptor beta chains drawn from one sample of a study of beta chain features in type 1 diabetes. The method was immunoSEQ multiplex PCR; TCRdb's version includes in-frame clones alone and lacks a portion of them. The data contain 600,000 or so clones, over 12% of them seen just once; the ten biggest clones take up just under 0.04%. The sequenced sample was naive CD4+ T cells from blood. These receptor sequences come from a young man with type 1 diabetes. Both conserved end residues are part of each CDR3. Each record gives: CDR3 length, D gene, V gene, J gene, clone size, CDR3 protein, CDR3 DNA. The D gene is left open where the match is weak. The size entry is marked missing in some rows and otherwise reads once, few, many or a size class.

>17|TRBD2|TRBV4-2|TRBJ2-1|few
CASSIDPKPGLAGKQFF
TGTGCCAGCAGCATCGACCCAAAACCGGGACTAGCGGGGAAGCAGTTCTTC
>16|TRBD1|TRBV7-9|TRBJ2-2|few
CASSSIRDRDTGELFF
TGTGCCAGCAGCTCCATCCGGGACAGGGACACCGGGGAGCTGTTTTTT
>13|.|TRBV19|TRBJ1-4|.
CASTRNYDEKLFF
TGTGCCAGTACGAGGAATTACGATGAAAAACTGTTTTTT
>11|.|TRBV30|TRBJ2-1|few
CAWSALSLQFF
TGTGCCTGGAGTGCTCTAAGTCTGCAGTTCTTC
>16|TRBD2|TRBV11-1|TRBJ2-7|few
CASSLVLAGAFYEQYF
TGTGCCAGCAGCTTAGTCCTAGCGGGAGCTTTCTACGAGCAGTACTTC
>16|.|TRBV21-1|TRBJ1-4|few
CASSSIRGGVDEKLFF
TGTGCCAGCAGCTCTATCCGGGGAGGGGTAGATGAAAAACTGTTTTTT
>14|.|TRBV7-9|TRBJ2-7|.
CASSLRSGAYEQYF
TGTGCCAGCAGCTTGAGGAGCGGAGCCTACGAGCAGTACTTC
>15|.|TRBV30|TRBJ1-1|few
CAWSTPRQAKPEAFF
TGTGCCTGGAGTACTCCACGACAGGCTAAACCTGAAGCTTTCTTT
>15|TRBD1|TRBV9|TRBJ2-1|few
CASSDQGDSYNEQFF
TGTGCCAGCAGCGACCAGGGGGATTCCTACAATGAGCAGTTCTTC
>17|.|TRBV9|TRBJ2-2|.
CASSVAGTLAIAGELFF
TGTGCCAGCAGCGTAGCCGGTACCCTGGCCATCGCCGGGGAGCTGTTTTTT